One and the same sample provided the 29 T cell receptor beta chains below, sequenced in a study of T-cell reconstitution after alpha-beta-depleted transplantation in children. Unique molecular identifiers were incorporated into the prepared TCRbeta library. One entry per CDR3 protein results from TCRdb running MiXCR on the PCR reads. The sample has around 580,000 distinct CDR3 sequences; approximately 30% are singletons. This material consisted of PBMCs, taken before TCRalphabeta/CD19-depleted stem cell transplant. The receptors were gathered from a boy younger than two with Wiskott-Aldrich syndrome, due to receive a stem cell transplant.

This clonotype has just a few counts. The V call is TRBV5-1, the J call TRBJ2-1; D perhaps matches TRBD2 (5 bases). The CDR3 has 15 amino acids. Trimming cost V 6 bases and J 0 bases, with 13 bases left between them. Germline lookup yields CDR1 SGHRS and CDR2 YFSETQ. This CDR3 reads CASTERRSSYNEQFF. The CDR3 DNA reads TGCGCCAGCACAGAGCGGAGGAGCTCCTACAATGAGCAGTTCTTC.

J is TRBJ2-5 and V is TRBV9; D possibly uses TRBD1 or TRBD2 (5 bases each). CDR3 length: 15 amino acids. The V and J ends lost 0 bases and 5 bases respectively, with 14 bases between them. The germline gives CDR1 SGDLS, CDR2 YYNGEE. The chain's CDR3 is CASSVGPGPAETQYF. The CDR3 DNA is TGTGCCAGCAGCGTAGGGCCGGGGCCGGCGGAGACCCAGTACTTC.

This clonotype was counted only a few times. The chain couples TRBV7-9 to TRBJ2-1, with a tentative D call TRBD2 (6 bases). CDR3 length equals 14 residues. From germline, CDR1 is SEHNR and CDR2 FQNEAQ (reference sequence). Trimming removed 3 bases at V and 2 bases at J, with 8 bases between. DNA for the CDR3: TGTGCCAGCAGCTTCCCGGGAGCCTACAATGAGCAGTTCTTC. It specifies CASSFPGAYNEQFF.

The chain links TRBV20-1 to TRBJ2-1; 11 nucleotides line up with TRBD2. Trimming removed 0 bases from V and 9 bases from J; junction bases left unmatched: 4. The CDR3 consists of 14 residues. CDR1 DFQATT and CDR2 SNEGSKA come from the germline V gene (reference sequence). CDR3: CSARDSGRVGEQFF. DNA of the CDR3: TGCAGTGCTAGAGATAGCGGGAGGGTAGGTGAGCAGTTCTTC.

The chain couples TRBV25-1 to TRBJ2-1; 9 bases align to TRBD2. The germline V gene encodes CDR1 MGHDK and CDR2 SYGVNS. The CDR3 is 15 residues long. V was clipped by 8 bases and J by 5 bases; unmatched bases: 10. The chain's CDR3 is CASGIAGVRDNEQFF. Written as DNA, the CDR3 is TGTGCCAGCGGCATAGCGGGAGTACGCGACAATGAGCAGTTCTTC.

This clonotype was recorded a few times. The CDR3 spells CASSPPRNNEQFF. Written as DNA, the CDR3 is TGTGCCAGCAGTCCCCCCCGAAACAATGAGCAGTTCTTC. The rearrangement links TRBV12-3 or TRBV12-4 to TRBJ2-1; D is unresolved. The CDR3 is 13 amino acids. V lost 5 bases to trimming and J lost 5 bases, with 10 bases between them.

The count of this clonotype is one. The V gene is TRBV7-9, the J gene TRBJ2-7; 10 nucleotides agree with TRBD1. CDR1 and CDR2 (germline): SEHNR, FQNEAQ (reference sequence). There are 14 residues in the CDR3. V dropped 5 bases and J dropped 3; count of bases not matched to a gene: 4. The CDR3 reads CASSAGQGDYEQYF. The CDR3, as DNA: TGTGCCAGCAGCGCCGGACAGGGGGACTACGAGCAGTACTTC.

A few counts support this clonotype. The chain links TRBV10-3 to TRBJ2-5, with D hard to call. V gave up 4 bases and J gave up 0 bases, with 6 bases separating them. The germline V gene encodes CDR1 ENHRY and CDR2 SYGVKD. This CDR3 is 13 amino acids long. CDR3: CAISVSNQETQYF. The CDR3, as DNA: TGTGCCATCAGTGTGAGCAACCAAGAGACCCAGTACTTC.

The chain joins TRBV3-1 to TRBJ1-2; 10 nucleotides match TRBD1. CDR3 length equals 14 residues. Per germline, CDR1 LGHDT and CDR2 YNNKEL (reference sequence). J lost 4 bases, V lost 4 bases, and 3 bases had no gene match. The CDR3 region is CASSLRTGGYGYTF. CDR3 sequence (DNA): TGTGCCAGCAGCCTTAGGACAGGGGGCTATGGCTACACCTTC.

There are a few counts of this clonotype. This chain uses TRBV5-1 with TRBJ2-3; 10 nucleotides align to TRBD2. J lost 0 bases, V lost 3 bases, and 4 bases had no gene match. The germline V gene encodes CDR1 SGHRS and CDR2 YFSETQ. The CDR3 is made up of 16 amino acids. The chain's CDR3 is CASSSGTSVSTDTQYF. As DNA, the CDR3 is TGCGCCAGCAGCTCCGGGACTAGCGTTAGCACAGATACGCAGTATTTT.

This clonotype was found a few times. J is TRBJ2-3 and V is TRBV9; D uncertain. The CDR3 extends over 16 amino acids. Germline CDR1 SGDLS, CDR2 YYNGEE. The ends were cut back, 4 bases at V and 0 bases at J, with 15 bases in the middle. CDR3 region: CASSPTTGPSTDTQYF. The CDR3 DNA reads TGTGCCAGCAGCCCAACGACTGGACCTAGCACAGATACGCAGTATTTT.

The chain recombines TRBV20-1 with TRBJ1-1, with D unclear. Trimming shortened V by 0 bases and J by 4 bases, and 9 bases separated the two germline ends. There are 13 residues in the CDR3. CDR1 is DFQATT, CDR2 SNEGSKA, per germline (reference sequence). The DNA for the CDR3 is TGCAGTGCTAGAGATTTTTTGGTCACTGAAGCTTTCTTT. It is translated as CSARDFLVTEAFF.

In the case of this clonotype: Compared with germline, one end of the junction differs, possibly owing to a read error. The chain couples TRBV5-1 to TRBJ1-2; 7 nucleotides match TRBD1. CDR1 is SGHRS and CDR2 is YFSETQ in the germline V gene. The CDR3 totals 15 residues. The CDR3 DNA sequence: TGCGCCAGCAGCCCCGGACAGGCAGGCAACTATGGCTACACTTTC. This sequence encodes CASSPGQAGNYGYTF.

The chain is built from TRBV5-1 and TRBJ2-3; D perhaps matches TRBD1 (5 bases). The CDR3 covers 15 residues. The V end lost 5 bases, the J end lost 2 bases, and 15 bases lay between the germline ends. Germline V gene lookup returns CDR1 SGHRS and CDR2 YFSETQ. CDR3 sequence reads: CASSSDTAPTDTQYF. The DNA of the CDR3 is TGCGCCAGCAGTTCGGACACGGCCCCCACAGATACGCAGTATTTT.

This sequence joins TRBV7-9 and TRBJ1-5; D uncertain. V was pared by 4 bases and J by 0 bases, with 10 bases between. Germline CDR1 reads SEHNR; CDR2 reads FQNEAQ (reference sequence). The CDR3 consists of 15 residues. The CDR3 is CASSSTKASNQPQHF. DNA for the CDR3: TGTGCCAGCAGCTCTACAAAGGCTAGCAATCAGCCCCAGCATTTT.

This chain connects TRBV5-1 to TRBJ2-7, with TRBD2 matching 8 bases. This CDR3 is built from 16 residues. Germline assignment: CDR1 SGHRS and CDR2 YFSETQ. The junction had 11 bases not matched to a gene; V was cut back by 4 bases and J by 2 bases. CDR3 DNA: TGCGCCAGCAGCCCCCCGGGGGTCGGGAGGGCCTACGAGCAGTACTTC. It yields the protein CASSPPGVGRAYEQYF. Looking up the rest from reference TRBV5-1 and TRBJ2-7 gives the full variable domain: KAGVTQTPRYLIKTRGQQVTLSCSPISGHRSVSWYQQTPGQGLQFLFEYFSETQRNKGNFPGRFSGRQFSNSRSEMNVSTLELGDSALYLCASSPPGVGRAYEQYFGPGTRLTVT.

V usage is TRBV29-1 and J usage is TRBJ2-3, with TRBD2 matching 9 bases. CDR3 size: 15 residues. Losses at the gene ends were 6 bases for V and 0 bases for J; bases not matched to a gene: 7. Germline-derived CDR1 and CDR2 are SQVTM and ANQGSEA. The CDR3 DNA reads as TGCAGCGTGACGACTAGCGGCTCTAGCACAGATACGCAGTATTTT. Protein sequence: CSVTTSGSSTDTQYF.

This chain joins TRBV29-1 and TRBJ2-1; maybe TRBD2 (6 bases). With 3 bases removed from V and 7 bases from J, the gap between germline ends came to 25 bases. The CDR3 has 17 amino acids. Germline CDR1 reads SQVTM; CDR2 reads ANQGSEA. As DNA, the CDR3 is TGCAGCGTTGACCTCACTAGACTAGTGGGACTTAAGAATGAGCAGTTCTTC. Protein: CSVDLTRLVGLKNEQFF.

V usage is TRBV5-1 and J usage is TRBJ2-5; possible D gene TRBD2, 5 bases. V was trimmed by 0 bases and J by 0 bases, leaving 15 bases between them. CDR1 and CDR2 (germline): SGHRS, YFSETQ. This CDR3 is 17 amino acids long. CDR3 sequence reads: CASSLGIASPNQETQYF. The CDR3 nucleotides are TGCGCCAGCAGCTTGGGTATTGCTAGCCCCAACCAAGAGACCCAGTACTTC.

This clonotype has just a few counts. The rearrangement uses TRBV25-1 and TRBJ1-6; no clear D. CDR3 length: 14 residues. Germline V gives CDR1 MGHDK, CDR2 SYGVNS. Trimming cost V 3 bases and J 7 bases, with 10 bases left between them. CDR3 coding DNA: TGTGCCAGCAGTGATAGTTTTGGAAATTCACCCCTCCACTTT. It encodes CASSDSFGNSPLHF. Together with reference TRBV25-1 and TRBJ1-6, the CDR3 gives the full variable domain: EADIYQTPRYLVIGTGKKITLECSQTMGHDKMYWYQQDPGMELHLIHYSYGVNSTEKGDLSSESTVSRIRTEHFPLTLESARPSHTSQYLCASSDSFGNSPLHFGNGTRLTVT.

V gene TRBV18 combines with J gene TRBJ2-1; no definite D call. This CDR3 is 14 amino acids long. V lost 5 bases and J lost 4, with 12 bases in between. Germline assignment: CDR1 KGHSH and CDR2 LQKENI. In DNA, the CDR3 is TGTGCCAGCTCAATCCAATCGGCTTACAATGAGCAGTTCTTC. Translated, it gives CASSIQSAYNEQFF.

For this clonotype: Being one base from a much bigger clone, this may be a read error. This chain links TRBV2 with TRBJ2-5; tentatively, D is TRBD2 (6 bases). The germline V gene has CDR1 SNHLY and CDR2 FYNNEI. There are 13 residues in the CDR3. Trimming took 8 bases from V and 4 from J, leaving 14 bases between them. CDR3 amino acids: CASSTARGETQYF. As DNA, the CDR3 is TGTGCCAGCTCGACAGCGCGGGGAGAGACCCAGTACTTC.

The chain employs TRBV7-3 and TRBJ2-1; D not certain. The CDR3 covers 14 residues. Germline V gene data show CDR1 as SGHTA and CDR2 as FQGTGA. V lost 5 bases to trimming and J lost 3 bases, with 11 bases between them. CDR3 DNA: TGTGCCAGCAGCCCGACGGACGACTACAATGAGCAGTTCTTC. It is translated as CASSPTDDYNEQFF.

The chain is built from TRBV7-3 and TRBJ2-7; the D is unclear. The germline V and J ends were trimmed by 4 bases and 7 bases, with 14 bases remaining between them. The germline V gene encodes CDR1 SGHTA and CDR2 FQGTGA. This CDR3 spans 13 amino acids. The CDR3 nucleotides read TGTGCCAGCAGCTCCATCATCTTGGGGGAGCAGTACTTC. Protein product: CASSSIILGEQYF.

The rearrangement joins TRBV20-1 to TRBJ1-5; possibly TRBD1 for D (5 bases). The germline V gene encodes CDR1 DFQATT and CDR2 SNEGSKA (reference sequence). V lost 3 bases to trimming and J lost 6 bases, with 15 bases between them. The CDR3 consists of 14 residues. The DNA of the CDR3 is TGCAGTGCTAGTTGGGGGGACGATAGTCAGCCCCAGCATTTT. Translation gives CSASWGDDSQPQHF.

This chain joins TRBV14 and TRBJ2-5; 7 nucleotides line up with TRBD2. The trim removed 4 bases at V and 0 bases at J, leaving 5 bases unmatched. The germline CDR1 and CDR2 sequences are SGHDN and FVKESK. The CDR3 totals 15 residues. This CDR3 is CASSLLGGYQETQYF. As DNA, the CDR3 is TGTGCCAGCAGCCTTCTGGGGGGGTACCAAGAGACCCAGTACTTC.

This chain links TRBV3-1 with TRBJ2-3, with TRBD2 identical over 7 bases. The V gene end was trimmed by 2 bases and the J gene end by 1 base; junction bases not matched to a gene: 12. The CDR3 is made up of 18 amino acids. CDR1 and CDR2 (germline): LGHDT, YNNKEL (reference sequence). The CDR3 region has the DNA TGTGCCAGCAGCCAATTCCGTATTCGGGAGGAACGCACAGATACGCAGTATTTT. Its translation is CASSQFRIREERTDTQYF.

This clonotype showed up just once. This chain uses TRBV5-1 with TRBJ2-2; D uncertain. Trimming cost V 4 bases and J 6 bases, with 4 bases left between them. CDR1 SGHRS and CDR2 YFSETQ come from the germline V gene. This CDR3 spans 11 amino acids. This CDR3 is CASSGAGELFF. The CDR3 nucleotides read TGCGCCAGCAGCGGTGCCGGGGAGCTGTTTTTT.

V and J are TRBV5-1 and TRBJ1-3; D ambiguous. CDR1 and CDR2 (germline): SGHRS, YFSETQ. V was cut by 4 bases and J by 0 bases, with 8 bases left in between. The CDR3 totals 14 residues. The CDR3, as DNA: TGCGCCAGCAGCCCTTTTCTCTCTGGAAACACCATATATTTT. This gives the protein CASSPFLSGNTIYF.